This is a list of T cell receptor beta chains from one sample in a study of graft-versus-host responses after intestinal transplantation. The table came from immunoSEQ multiplex PCR; TCRdb's copy has only in-frame clones and leaves some out. This table has some 19,000 clones, 40% to 45% appearing once. Sequencing was performed on alloreactive CD8+ T cells from a mixed lymphocyte reaction culture, taken before intestinal transplant. The receptors were gathered from a human patient who received an intestinal transplant. CDR3s include the opening cysteine and the closing phenylalanine or tryptophan. The D gene is left open where the match is weak. Only some rows state a clone size, as once, few, many or a class for expanded clones.

-	-	TRBV19	TRBJ1-5	CARDSHCSNQPQHF	TGTGCCAGAGACAGCCACTGTAGCAATCAGCCCCAGCATTTT
-	-	TRBV6-1	TRBJ2-7	CASSAGAGNSLREQYF	TGTGCCAGCAGTGCCGGGGCGGGTAACAGCCTGCGGGAGCAGTACTTC
-	-	TRBV15	TRBJ1-1	CATSRDRVNTEAFF	TGTGCCACCAGCAGAGACAGGGTGAACACTGAAGCTTTCTTT
TRBD1	large	TRBV11-3	TRBJ1-2	CASSLSRTGIGGYTF	TGTGCCAGCAGCTTAAGCCGGACAGGGATTGGTGGCTACACCTTC
-	-	TRBV30	TRBJ2-1	CAWSVPYNEQFF	TGTGCCTGGAGTGTACCTTACAATGAGCAGTTCTTC
-	-	TRBV6-1	TRBJ2-7	CASGSWGGFSYEQYF	TGTGCCAGCGGCTCGTGGGGCGGGTTTTCCTACGAGCAGTACTTC
TRBD1	medium-sized	TRBV18	TRBJ2-1	CASSVGQSAVVEQFF	TGTGCCAGCTCAGTGGGACAGTCGGCCGTCGTTGAGCAGTTCTTC
TRBD2	-	TRBV7-9	TRBJ2-3	CASSVAAGGPSDTQYF	TGTGCCAGCAGCGTCGCAGCGGGAGGGCCATCAGATACGCAGTATTTT
TRBD1	medium-sized	TRBV10-3	TRBJ1-1	CAISAQGAMNTEAFF	TGTGCCATCAGCGCCCAGGGGGCGATGAACACTGAAGCTTTCTTT
-	-	TRBV5-6	TRBJ2-2	CASSLAGLTGELFF	TGTGCCAGCAGCTTGGCGGGCCTCACCGGGGAGCTGTTTTTT
TRBD2	medium-sized	TRBV5-8	TRBJ2-7	CASSQGLAGTLVQYF	TGTGCCAGCAGCCAAGGACTAGCGGGGACTTTGGTGCAGTACTTC
-	few	TRBV18	TRBJ1-3	CASSPGTGNTIYF	TGTGCCAGCTCACCGGGGACGGGAAACACCATATATTTT
TRBD1	few	TRBV18	TRBJ2-1	CASSLQGRSYNEQFF	TGTGCCAGCTCACTACAGGGGCGTTCCTACAATGAGCAGTTCTTC
-	medium-sized	TRBV6-6	TRBJ2-2	CASSTFTGELFF	TGTGCCAGCAGCACATTCACCGGGGAGCTGTTTTTT
-	-	TRBV11-3	TRBJ1-1	CASSLLEGTEAFF	TGTGCCAGCAGCTTACTGGAGGGAACTGAAGCTTTCTTT
TRBD2	-	TRBV7-6	TRBJ2-3	CASSLTPGLAASTDTQYF	TGTGCCAGCAGCTTAACCCCGGGACTAGCGGCTAGCACAGATACGCAGTATTTT
-	once	TRBV5-1	TRBJ2-1	CASSIGAGFINEQFF	TGCGCCAGCAGCATAGGAGCCGGGTTCATCAATGAGCAGTTCTTC
TRBD1	-	TRBV7-2	TRBJ2-1	CASSRRPGGVNEQFF	TGTGCCAGCAGCCGGCGACCAGGGGGCGTCAATGAGCAGTTCTTC
-	-	TRBV6-1	TRBJ1-2	CASSLVTGRSGYTF	TGTGCCAGCAGTTTAGTAACAGGGAGGTCGGGCTACACCTTC
-	-	TRBV5-1	TRBJ1-5	CASSLDPGLSNQPQHF	TGCGCCAGCAGCTTGGATCCGGGACTAAGCAATCAGCCCCAGCATTTT
-	-	TRBV6-5	TRBJ1-5	CASKRFGPNQPQHF	TGTGCCAGCAAGAGGTTTGGACCCAATCAGCCCCAGCATTTT
-	-	TRBV27	TRBJ2-7	CASSYSGTYYEQYF	TGTGCCAGCAGTTACAGCGGTACCTACTACGAGCAGTACTTC
-	few	TRBV18	TRBJ1-1	CASSPSTGSLIF	TGTGCCAGCTCACCTTCAACAGGGAGCCTCATCTTT
TRBD1	-	TRBV11-1	TRBJ1-4	CASSLGQGSNEKLFF	TGTGCCAGCAGCTTAGGACAGGGGTCTAATGAAAAACTGTTTTTT
-	-	TRBV6-5	TRBJ1-1	CASSWGRRAFF	TGTGCCAGCAGTTGGGGGCGCCGAGCTTTCTTT
-	-	TRBV6-1	TRBJ1-1	CASSSGLTEAFF	TGTGCCAGCAGCTCAGGGTTGACTGAAGCTTTCTTT
TRBD2	few	TRBV9	TRBJ2-7	CASSLTSGSSYEQYF	TGTGCCAGCAGCCTCACTAGCGGCAGCTCCTACGAGCAGTACTTC
-	-	TRBV6-5	TRBJ1-5	CASSFQVGGQPQHF	TGTGCCAGCAGTTTTCAGGTGGGGGGTCAGCCCCAGCATTTT
TRBD1	-	TRBV27	TRBJ2-1	CASSLGPGTGSNEQFF	TGTGCCAGCAGTTTAGGGCCCGGGACAGGGTCCAATGAGCAGTTCTTC
-	medium-sized	TRBV27	TRBJ2-7	CASSFVGKTYEQYF	TGTGCCAGCAGTTTCGTGGGCAAGACCTACGAGCAGTACTTC
TRBD1	-	TRBV19	TRBJ1-1	CASHKDRGNTEAFF	TGTGCCAGTCACAAGGACAGGGGTAACACTGAAGCTTTCTTT
-	medium-sized	TRBV6-5	TRBJ1-1	CAGSGEGNTEAFF	TGTGCCGGCTCGGGGGAAGGGAACACTGAAGCTTTCTTT
-	-	TRBV10-3	TRBJ1-2	CAISDSRGLHYGYTF	TGTGCCATCAGTGACTCGCGAGGGCTCCACTATGGCTACACCTTC
-	few	TRBV27	TRBJ2-7	CASRGQGIFYEQYF	TGTGCCAGCAGGGGGCAGGGAATTTTCTACGAGCAGTACTTC
-	-	TRBV15	TRBJ2-2	CATNPGVNTGELFF	TGTGCCACCAACCCGGGCGTTAACACCGGGGAGCTGTTTTTT
-	-	TRBV5-6	TRBJ1-1	CASSFWRAEAFF	TGTGCCAGCAGCTTCTGGAGGGCTGAAGCTTTCTTT
-	-	TRBV2	TRBJ1-2	CASSEGLGAEGYTF	TGTGCCAGCAGTGAAGGGTTGGGGGCGGAGGGCTACACCTTC
TRBD2	-	TRBV4-2	TRBJ2-5	CASSSRLAAVAQYF	TGTGCCAGCAGCTCCCGACTAGCGGCAGTGGCCCAGTACTTC
-	-	TRBV7-9	TRBJ2-7	CASSLARQEQYF	TGTGCCAGCAGCTTAGCCCGACAAGAGCAGTACTTC